This T cell receptor (beta chain) was captured in a study of blood T cell repertoires in COVID-19. This CDR3 comprises 13 residues. Germline V gives CDR1 SGHNT, CDR2 YENEEA. V trimming: 1 base; J trimming: 8 bases; junction bases outside the gene matches: 2. The data were produced by immunoSEQ multiplex PCR, yet TCRdb's version contains in-frame clones alone and is incomplete. The sample holds around 220,000 clones; 75% to 85% are singletons and the top ten take 8% to 9%. This rearrangement joins TRBV11-3 to TRBJ2-3; 8 positions agree with TRBD2. The sample taken for sequencing was peripheral blood. This sequence was found in a woman older than 75 with COVID-19, enrolled during active disease. CDR3 loop: CASSLVGTSTQYF. The CDR3 DNA reads TGTGCCAGCAGCTTAGTCGGGACTAGTACGCAGTATTTT.